Given below is one T cell receptor (beta chain) in context. Germline V CDR1 and CDR2: LNHDA, SQIVND (reference sequence). The CDR3 extends over 15 amino acids. Trimming took 4 bases from V and 3 from J; bases not matched to a gene: 9. This sample is part of a study of blood T cell repertoires in COVID-19. Data came from immunoSEQ multiplex PCR; TCRdb stores just in-frame clones and leaves some out. The data contain under 200,000 clones, over 75% of them singletons. Resolution of symptoms, clearance, or two negative PCRs was present in recovered Cohort 3 donors. This clonotype originated in a middle-aged man who had recovered from COVID-19. The J gene is TRBJ2-7, the V gene TRBV19, with 7 positions matching TRBD2. Input material: PBMCs or T cells enriched from blood (not recorded which). The CDR3 sequence: CASSSRTSAHYEQYF. CDR3 in DNA: TGTGCCAGTAGTAGCCGAACTAGCGCGCACTACGAGCAGTACTTC.